Each of the 19 T cell receptor beta chains below was sequenced from the same sample in a study of blood T cell repertoires in COVID-19. The protocol was immunoSEQ multiplex PCR, while the TCRdb copy is restricted to in-frame clones and leaves out a portion. The sample includes some 230,000 clones, 80% to 90% of them seen just once. The source material was peripheral blood. The origin of the receptors is an older woman who had recovered from COVID-19.

The V call is TRBV18, the J call TRBJ2-7, with 9 bases that match TRBD1. The CDR3 has 14 residues. Per germline, CDR1 KGHSH and CDR2 LQKENI. V gave up 3 bases and J gave up 5 bases; unmatched junction bases: 5. CDR3 residues: CASSPRDRADEQYF. The DNA for the CDR3 is TGTGCCAGCTCACCTCGGGACAGGGCCGACGAGCAGTACTTC.

The chain links TRBV9 to TRBJ2-2; 12 bases align to TRBD2. Germline-derived CDR1 and CDR2 are SGDLS and YYNGEE. V dropped 3 bases and J dropped 3; count of bases not matched to a gene: 6. This CDR3 has 17 residues. The CDR3 sequence: CASSELSSGGDTGELFF. DNA for the CDR3: TGTGCCAGCAGCGAACTATCTAGCGGGGGGGACACCGGGGAGCTGTTTTTT.

J is TRBJ2-5 and V is TRBV6-5, with D perhaps matching TRBD2 (6 bases). V gave up 0 bases and J gave up 5 bases, with 16 bases separating them. Germline CDR1 and CDR2: MNHEY and SVGAGI. The CDR3 spans 16 residues. CDR3 DNA sequence: TGTGCCAGCAGTTACTCCCCCGTGGGAGGCGGCGAGACCCAGTACTTC. This sequence encodes CASSYSPVGGGETQYF.

Worth noting for this clone: In the same sample, other DNA sequences code for this CDR3. The chain uses TRBV24-1 and TRBJ2-3; D possibly corresponds to TRBD2 (6 bases). From germline, CDR1 is KGHDR and CDR2 SFDVKD. The CDR3 sequence is 15 residues long. The ends were cut back, 2 bases at V and 0 bases at J, with 8 bases in the middle. CDR3 region: CATSDSGDSTDTQYF. The CDR3 DNA reads as TGTGCCACCAGTGATTCGGGGGATAGCACAGATACGCAGTATTTT.

The V call is TRBV7-8, the J call TRBJ2-5, with D perhaps TRBD1 (5 bases). This CDR3 contains 15 residues. The germline CDR1 and CDR2 sequences are SGHVS and FQNEAQ. Between the trimmed V and J ends, which lost 5 bases and 4 bases, there was a span of 17 bases. In DNA, the CDR3 is TGTGCCAGCAGCCCACCAGACGCTCAGGGAGAGACCCAGTACTTC. This codes for CASSPPDAQGETQYF. The full variable domain, its missing parts supplied by reference TRBV7-8 and TRBJ2-5, is GAGVSQSPRYKVAKRGQDVALRCDPISGHVSLFWYQQALGQGPEFLTYFQNEAQLDKSGLPSDRFFAERPEGSVSTLKIQRTQQEDSAVYLCASSPPDAQGETQYFGPGTRLLVL.

This clone counts as medium-sized. The V gene is TRBV15, the J gene TRBJ1-5; D is unresolved. Germline loops: CDR1 LNHNV, CDR2 YYDKDF (reference sequence). The CDR3 is 15 residues long. V was pared by 0 bases and J by 3 bases, with 9 bases between. The CDR3 nucleotides are TGTGCCACCAGCAGAGATGAACAGCTCAATCAGCCCCAGCATTTT. Translated: CATSRDEQLNQPQHF.

This chain links TRBV10-3 with TRBJ2-1; maybe TRBD1 (6 bases). V was trimmed by 4 bases and J by 2 bases, leaving 6 bases between them. In germline, CDR1 is ENHRY, CDR2 SYGVKD. The CDR3 extends over 13 amino acids. This CDR3 reads CAISGGPYNEQFF. Here the CDR3 DNA reads TGTGCCATCAGTGGGGGGCCCTACAATGAGCAGTTCTTC.

For this clone: Other DNA variants within this sample encode the same CDR3. This chain links TRBV19 with TRBJ2-7; 9 bases map to TRBD1. The CDR3 is 14 residues long. CDR1 is LNHDA and CDR2 is SQIVND in the germline V gene (reference sequence). The V and J ends lost 4 bases and 1 base, in that order; junction bases with no gene match: 2. DNA of the CDR3: TGTGCCAGTAGTACGGGACAGGGATCCTACGAGCAGTACTTC. It yields the protein CASSTGQGSYEQYF.

The chain has TRBV5-1 and TRBJ2-1, with a tentative D call TRBD2 (6 bases). The V end was cut by 3 bases, the J end by 7 bases, with 14 bases between. The CDR3 is made up of 14 amino acids. The germline CDR1 and CDR2 sequences are SGHRS and YFSETQ. CDR3 protein: CASSSSGGWNEQFF. In DNA form, the CDR3 reads TGCGCCAGCAGCTCATCTGGGGGGTGGAATGAGCAGTTCTTC.

V gene TRBV6-5 combines with J gene TRBJ1-2, with 7 bases fitting TRBD1. V lost 6 bases and J lost 2; bases outside the gene matches: 3. The CDR3 has 13 amino acids. Germline V CDR1 and CDR2: MNHEY, SVGAGI. The CDR3 nucleotides are TGTGCCAGCAGAAAGGGACAGAACTATGGCTACACCTTC. This encodes CASRKGQNYGYTF.

The chain combines TRBV5-5 with TRBJ1-4; perhaps TRBD1 as D (6 bases). V was trimmed by 4 bases and J by 3 bases, leaving 16 bases between them. CDR3 length: 16 residues. CDR1 and CDR2 from the germline V gene are SGHKS and YYEKEE (reference sequence). DNA for the CDR3: TGTGCCAGCAGCCCGGGGACAACTCCTTCTAATGAAAAACTGTTTTTT. Encoded protein: CASSPGTTPSNEKLFF.

The chain couples TRBV14 to TRBJ1-2; 8 nucleotides line up with TRBD1. V was pared by 4 bases and J by 4 bases, with 5 bases of the junction left unmatched. There are 14 residues in the CDR3. Germline CDR1 is SGHDN and CDR2 is FVKESK. This chain's CDR3 is CASSPAGQGYGYTF. For the CDR3, the DNA is TGTGCCAGCAGCCCTGCAGGACAGGGCTATGGCTACACCTTC. Variable domain in full (rest from reference TRBV14 and TRBJ1-2): EAGVTQFPSHSVIEKGQTVTLRCDPISGHDNLYWYRRVMGKEIKFLLHFVKESKQDESGMPNNRFLAERTGGTYSTLKVQPAELEDSGVYFCASSPAGQGYGYTFGSGTRLTVV.

This CDR3 reads CASRGLEGETQYF. In DNA, the CDR3 is TGTGCCAGCCGGGGACTAGAGGGAGAGACCCAGTACTTC. V and J are TRBV7-2 and TRBJ2-5; 8 nucleotides align to TRBD2. Trimming took 8 bases from V and 4 from J; bases not matched to a gene: 6. This CDR3 has 13 residues. Germline V gives CDR1 SGHTA, CDR2 FQGNSA.

Points on this clone: The sample carries other DNA sequences with the same CDR3. The chain combines TRBV5-1 with TRBJ2-5; 10 bases match TRBD1. This CDR3 has 15 residues. Germline lookup yields CDR1 SGHRS and CDR2 YFSETQ. Losses at the gene ends were 0 bases for V and 3 bases for J; bases not matched to a gene: 2. Here the CDR3 DNA reads TGCGCCAGCAGCTTGGCCGGGACAGGGGAAGAGACCCAGTACTTC. It yields the protein CASSLAGTGEETQYF.

J is TRBJ2-1 and V is TRBV7-9; 8 nucleotides agree with TRBD1. With 5 bases clipped from V and 6 bases from J, the junction kept 9 bases outside the gene matches. The CDR3 runs 15 residues. CDR1 and CDR2 (germline): SEHNR, FQNEAQ (reference sequence). CDR3 loop: CASSQRQGASNEQFF. The CDR3 DNA follows: TGTGCCAGCAGCCAACGGCAGGGGGCGTCCAATGAGCAGTTCTTC.

This clone was counted a few times. The V call is TRBV5-6, the J call TRBJ2-3, with 9 bases lining up with TRBD2. This CDR3 comprises 15 residues. Germline CDR1 SGHDT, CDR2 YYEEEE. V shed 0 bases and J 3 bases; nucleotides not matched to a gene: 2. CDR3 nucleotides: TGTGCCAGCAGCTTGGATGCGGGGGGGACAGATACGCAGTATTTT. Translating it yields CASSLDAGGTDTQYF.

This rearrangement joins TRBV25-1 to TRBJ1-1; D is perhaps TRBD1 (6 bases). The V gene's germline CDR1 is MGHDK and CDR2 SYGVNS. V was trimmed by 5 bases and J by 7 bases, leaving 17 bases between them. CDR3 length: 14 amino acids. The CDR3 protein is CASSTGFQQREAFF. As DNA, the CDR3 is TGTGCCAGCAGTACAGGGTTCCAGCAACGTGAAGCTTTCTTT.

This sequence joins TRBV18 and TRBJ2-7, with 12 bases fitting TRBD2. The CDR3 runs 15 residues. CDR1 KGHSH and CDR2 LQKENI come from the germline V gene. Unmatched junction bases numbered 8, after V lost 6 bases and J lost 5 bases. Here the CDR3 reads CASSQRLAGEDEQYF. The CDR3 DNA reads as TGTGCCAGCTCTCAAAGACTAGCGGGGGAAGACGAGCAGTACTTC. Looking up the rest from reference TRBV18 and TRBJ2-7 gives the full variable domain: NAGVMQNPRHLVRRRGQEARLRCSPMKGHSHVYWYRQLPEEGLKFMVYLQKENIIDESGMPKERFSAEFPKEGPSILRIQQVVRGDSAAYFCASSQRLAGEDEQYFGPGTRLTVT.

This chain joins TRBV6-5 and TRBJ2-1; 7 nucleotides line up with TRBD1. The CDR3 has 15 amino acids. Trimming took 2 bases from V and 8 from J; bases not matched to a gene: 9. Per germline, CDR1 MNHEY and CDR2 SVGAGI. In DNA, the CDR3 is TGTGCCAGCAGTTACAAGGGGGCAAAACCGGATGAGCAGTTCTTC. Translation gives CASSYKGAKPDEQFF.